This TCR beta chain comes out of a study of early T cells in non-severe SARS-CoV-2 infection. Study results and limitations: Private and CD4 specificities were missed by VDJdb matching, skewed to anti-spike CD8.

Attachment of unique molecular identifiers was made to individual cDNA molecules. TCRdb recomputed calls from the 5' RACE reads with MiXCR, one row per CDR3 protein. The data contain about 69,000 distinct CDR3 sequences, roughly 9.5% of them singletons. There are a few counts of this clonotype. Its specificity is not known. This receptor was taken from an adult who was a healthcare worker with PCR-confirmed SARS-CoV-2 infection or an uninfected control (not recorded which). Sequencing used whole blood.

The CDR3 region has the DNA TGTGCCAGCAGCCAAGGGTCACTGAACACCGGGGAGCTGTTTTTT. This translates into CASSQGSLNTGELFF. The chain carries TRBV3-1 and TRBJ2-2, with D unclear. This CDR3 is built from 15 residues. The V and J ends lost 1 base and 1 base respectively, with 7 bases between them. Per germline, CDR1 LGHDT and CDR2 YNNKEL (reference sequence). Looking up the rest from reference TRBV3-1 and TRBJ2-2 gives the full variable domain: DTAVSQTPKYLVTQMGNDKSIKCEQNLGHDTMYWYKQDSKKFLKIMFSYNNKELIINETVPNRFSPKSPDKAHLNLHINSLELGDSAVYFCASSQGSLNTGELFFGEGSRLTVL.